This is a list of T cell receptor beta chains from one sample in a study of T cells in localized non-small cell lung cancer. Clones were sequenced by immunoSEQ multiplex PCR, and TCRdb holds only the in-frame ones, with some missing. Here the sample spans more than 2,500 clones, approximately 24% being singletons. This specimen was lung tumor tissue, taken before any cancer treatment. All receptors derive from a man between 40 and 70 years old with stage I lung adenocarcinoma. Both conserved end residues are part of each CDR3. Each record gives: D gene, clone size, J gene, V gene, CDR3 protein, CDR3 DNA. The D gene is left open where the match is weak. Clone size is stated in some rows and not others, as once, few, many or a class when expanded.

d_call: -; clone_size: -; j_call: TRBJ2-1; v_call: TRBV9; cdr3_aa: CASSVDRPGEQFF; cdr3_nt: TGTGCCAGCAGCGTAGATCGTCCGGGGGAGCAGTTCTTC
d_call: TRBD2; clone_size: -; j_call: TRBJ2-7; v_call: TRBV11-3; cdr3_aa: CASSFHDGRVYEQYF; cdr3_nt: TGTGCCAGCAGCTTCCATGACGGGAGGGTCTACGAGCAGTACTTC
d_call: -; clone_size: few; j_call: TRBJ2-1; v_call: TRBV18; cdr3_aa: CASSRTGEDGQFF; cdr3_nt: TGTGCCAGCTCACGAACAGGGGAGGACGGGCAGTTCTTC
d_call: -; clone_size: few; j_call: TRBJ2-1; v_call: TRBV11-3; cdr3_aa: CASSLDGGELWGEQFF; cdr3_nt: TGTGCCAGCAGCTTGGACGGGGGAGAGCTTTGGGGAGAGCAGTTCTTC
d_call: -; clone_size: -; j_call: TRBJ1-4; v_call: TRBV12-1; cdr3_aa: CASSPSVGRGSGTNEKLFF; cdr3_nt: -
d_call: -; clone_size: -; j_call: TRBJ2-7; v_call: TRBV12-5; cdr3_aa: CASNRRGSFSSYEQYF; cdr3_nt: TGTGCCAGCAATCGACGTGGCAGCTTTTCCTCCTACGAGCAGTACTTC
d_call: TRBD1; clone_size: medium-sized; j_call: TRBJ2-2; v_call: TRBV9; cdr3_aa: CASSLPTGVDTGELFF; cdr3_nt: TGTGCCAGCAGCTTACCCACAGGGGTGGACACCGGGGAGCTGTTTTTT
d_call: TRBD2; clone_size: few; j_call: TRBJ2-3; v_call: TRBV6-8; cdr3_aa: CASSGSSGGFSLTDTQYF; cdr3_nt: TGTGCCAGCAGCGGATCTAGCGGGGGGTTCTCTCTCACAGATACGCAGTATTTT
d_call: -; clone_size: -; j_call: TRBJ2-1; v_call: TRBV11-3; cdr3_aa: CASSPLGRGGLYNEQFF; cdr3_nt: TGTGCCAGCAGCCCCCTAGGAAGGGGGGGCCTTTACAATGAGCAGTTCTTC
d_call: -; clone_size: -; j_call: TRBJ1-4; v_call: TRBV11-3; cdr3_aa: CASSRSQGVNEKLFF; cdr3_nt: TGTGCCAGCAGCAGATCACAGGGAGTAAATGAAAAACTGTTTTTT